This TCR beta chain was profiled in a study of T cells after yellow fever vaccination. The CDR3 runs 14 residues. CDR1 is MGHRA, CDR2 YSYEKL, per germline. V dropped 5 bases and J dropped 4; count of bases not matched to a gene: 5. TCRdb independently ran MiXCR on the 5' RACE reads; one entry per CDR3 protein. The data hold 300,000 to 400,000 distinct CDR3 sequences, with under 5% observed a single time. The source of this sequence is a man younger than 35 who received the YFV17D yellow fever vaccine. The chain combines TRBV4-1 with TRBJ1-2, with 9 bases matching TRBD1. Specimen: PBMCs, collected 5 days after the yellow fever booster vaccination. The CDR3 reads CASSSQGAGYGYTF. DNA for the CDR3: TGCGCCAGCAGCTCACAGGGGGCTGGCTATGGCTACACCTTC.